This T cell receptor beta chain was sequenced during a study of blood T cell repertoires in COVID-19. Turning to the study itself: From the United States, Italy and Spain came samples of acute and convalescent COVID-19. From T cells, B-cell-depleted T cells, or PBMCs came the material, which was cDNA or gDNA.

Original handling: It was from reference gene primer amplification that nucleated cell counts were estimated. The protocol was immunoSEQ multiplex PCR, while the TCRdb copy is restricted to in-frame clones and leaves out a portion. V and J calls and clone size are given by that table; D and trimming were obtained from the DNA. The sample yields tens of thousands of clones, about nine tenths seen once. Germline CDR1 is SGHNT and CDR2 is YYREEE (reference sequence). Trimming at V came to 4 bases and at J to 1 base, leaving 7 bases not matched to a gene. The length of the CDR3 is 15 residues. The source is a woman between 70 and 85 years old with acute or convalescent COVID-19. Sequenced sample: peripheral blood. V and J are TRBV5-4 and TRBJ1-1; 7 nucleotides line up with TRBD1. In DNA, the CDR3 is TGTGCCAGCAGCCAGAAACAGGGGCGGAACACTGAAGCTTTCTTT. Protein product: CASSQKQGRNTEAFF.